This is a list of T cell receptor beta chains from one sample in a study of T cell responses to AZD1222 COVID-19 vaccine. TCRdb's copy holds only in-frame clones and misses some; the assay was immunoSEQ multiplex PCR. The data show around 78,000 clones, roughly nine tenths seen once. Material: peripheral blood, obtained on day 0 of AZD1222 vaccination. Receptors were obtained from an adult in good health. Both conserved end residues are part of each CDR3.

V gene	J gene	CDR3 protein
TRBV28	TRBJ2-3	CASSLVTGRTDTQYF
TRBV7-9	TRBJ2-5	CASSLISETQYF
TRBV11-2	TRBJ1-4	CASSLGRPIGTNEKLFF
TRBV19	TRBJ2-3	CASYSGVRTDTQYF
TRBV23-1	TRBJ1-5	CASSHTMGDSYSNQPQHF
TRBV5-5	TRBJ1-1	CASSLGQQEAFF
TRBV19	TRBJ1-5	CASSTGTDLASSQHF
TRBV7-8	TRBJ2-2	CASSSGGSTGELFF
TRBV5-1	TRBJ1-6	CASRGDRDGRRGSPLHF
TRBV5-4	TRBJ2-5	CASSINRGETQYF
TRBV11-2	TRBJ2-5	CASSSRGTSRETQYF
TRBV2	TRBJ2-7	CASTKIRDRVYEQYF
TRBV6-5	TRBJ1-2	CASSSRGWDGYTF
TRBV28	TRBJ1-3	CASSLHGVTGNTIYF
TRBV4-1	TRBJ2-7	CASSLPGGSGANPYEQYF
TRBV25-1	TRBJ1-5	CASSESLRGVCQPQHF
TRBV27	TRBJ1-5	CASSLSGINQPQHF
TRBV7-9	TRBJ1-5	CASSLGGDSPQHF
TRBV2	TRBJ1-5	CASMWEMGNQPQHF
TRBV7-2	TRBJ2-3	CASSFASGRTTDTQYF
TRBV5-1	TRBJ1-6	CASSLDGTPNNSPLHF
TRBV19	TRBJ1-4	CASTAGQGATNEKLFF
TRBV24-1	TRBJ1-2	CATSDLGQAIYTF
TRBV6-5	TRBJ2-2	CASSRTGRTGELFF
TRBV3-1/TRBV3-2	TRBJ1-6	CDPDRVISPLHF
TRBV5-1	TRBJ1-2	CASSPGGGNYGYTF
TRBV15	TRBJ1-6	CATSRGTSRSSYNSPLHF
TRBV5-4	TRBJ2-1	CASSFEVNEQFF
TRBV6-1	TRBJ1-1	CASSEMGGTTTEAFF